This TCR beta chain came from a study of T cell changes during pregnancy in multiple sclerosis. The method was immunoSEQ multiplex PCR; TCRdb's version includes in-frame clones alone and lacks a portion of them. The sample shows about 57,000 clones, more than 85% of them seen only once. V was clipped by 5 bases and J by 0 bases, with 16 bases between them. Germline-derived CDR1 and CDR2 are SGHTA and FQGNSA. The CDR3 is made up of 16 amino acids. The J gene is TRBJ1-1, the V gene TRBV7-2, with D possibly being TRBD1 (6 bases). The source was peripheral blood, collected after pregnancy. The clonotype was recovered from a female donor in good health, enrolled as a control in a pregnancy study. CDR3 sequence: CASSPQTGSMNTEAFF. In DNA, the CDR3 is TGTGCCAGCAGCCCGCAAACAGGGAGCATGAACACTGAAGCTTTCTTT.